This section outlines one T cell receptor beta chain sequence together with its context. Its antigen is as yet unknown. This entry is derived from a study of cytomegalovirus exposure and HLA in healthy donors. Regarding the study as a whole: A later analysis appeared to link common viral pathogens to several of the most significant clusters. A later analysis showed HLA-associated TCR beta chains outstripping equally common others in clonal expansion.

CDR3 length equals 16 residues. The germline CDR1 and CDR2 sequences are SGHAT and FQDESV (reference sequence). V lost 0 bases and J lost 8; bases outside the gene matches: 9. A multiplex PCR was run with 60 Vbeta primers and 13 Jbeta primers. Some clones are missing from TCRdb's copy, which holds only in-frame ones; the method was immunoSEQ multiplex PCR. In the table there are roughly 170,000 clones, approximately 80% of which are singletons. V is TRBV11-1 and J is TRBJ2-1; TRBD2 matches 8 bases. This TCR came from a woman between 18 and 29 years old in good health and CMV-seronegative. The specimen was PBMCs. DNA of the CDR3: TGTGCCAGCAGCTTAGCTCCGGGACTAGACGCCCATGAGCAGTTCTTC. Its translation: CASSLAPGLDAHEQFF.